Sequencing of this TCR beta chain was carried out in a study of neurological immune-mediated disorders. In germline, CDR1 is DFQATT, CDR2 SNEGSKA (reference sequence). With V trimmed by 7 bases and J by 5 bases, 4 bases remained unmatched. There are 12 residues in the CDR3. General study findings and limits: The greatest degree of TCR clonal expansion was observed in HTLV-1-associated myelopathy, with the lowest in multiple sclerosis, below that of healthy controls. According to phylogenetic grouping, one related-CDR3 cluster, a possible signature, contained the repertoires of 18 of 34 multiple sclerosis patients.

In this sample, this clonotype turned up many times. Its antigen remains unidentified. The authors produced cDNA by 5'RACE using 10-nucleotide random UMIs. From the 5' RACE reads, TCRdb called clonotypes with MiXCR, one entry per CDR3 protein. The table lists tens of thousands of distinct CDR3 sequences, roughly 3.1% of them singletons. This sample's time point: longitudinal time-point 1 (baseline). This TCR was recovered from a woman aged 55-69 years with multiple sclerosis. The chain uses TRBV20-1 and TRBJ2-7; 11 bases are shared with TRBD1. The sequencing input was PBMCs. CDR3 nucleotide sequence: TGCAGTGAGGACAGGGGGCCAGACGAGCAGTACTTC. This sequence encodes CSEDRGPDEQYF.